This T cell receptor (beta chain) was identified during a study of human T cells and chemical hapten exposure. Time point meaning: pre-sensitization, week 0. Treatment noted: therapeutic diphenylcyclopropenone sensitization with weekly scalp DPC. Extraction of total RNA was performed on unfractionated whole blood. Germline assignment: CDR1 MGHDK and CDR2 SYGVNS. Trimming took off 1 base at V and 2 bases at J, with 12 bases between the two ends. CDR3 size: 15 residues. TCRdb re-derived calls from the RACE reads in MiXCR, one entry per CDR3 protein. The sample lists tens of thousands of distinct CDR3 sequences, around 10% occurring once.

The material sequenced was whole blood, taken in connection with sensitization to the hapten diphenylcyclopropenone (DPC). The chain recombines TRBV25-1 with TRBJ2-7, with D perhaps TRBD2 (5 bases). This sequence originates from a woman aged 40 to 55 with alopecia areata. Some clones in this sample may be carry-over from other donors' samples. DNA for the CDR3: TGTGCCAGCAGTGAATGGGCGGCGGGTGCCTACGAGCAGTACTTC. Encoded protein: CASSEWAAGAYEQYF.